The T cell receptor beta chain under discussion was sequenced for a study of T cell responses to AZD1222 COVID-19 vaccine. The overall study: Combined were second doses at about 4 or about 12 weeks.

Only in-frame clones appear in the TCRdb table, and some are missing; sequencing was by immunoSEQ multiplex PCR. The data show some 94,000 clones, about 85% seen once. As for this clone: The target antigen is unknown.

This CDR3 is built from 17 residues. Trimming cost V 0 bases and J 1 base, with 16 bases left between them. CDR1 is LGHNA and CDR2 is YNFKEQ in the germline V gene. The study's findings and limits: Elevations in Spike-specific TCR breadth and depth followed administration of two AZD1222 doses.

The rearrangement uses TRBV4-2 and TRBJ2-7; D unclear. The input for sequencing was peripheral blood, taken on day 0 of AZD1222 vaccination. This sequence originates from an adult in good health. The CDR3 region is CASSQDARGYLSYEQYF. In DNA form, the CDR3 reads TGTGCCAGCAGCCAAGATGCCCGTGGCTACCTTTCCTACGAGCAGTACTTC.